The entry below gives a single T cell receptor (beta chain) sequence along with its context. Its antigen is not known. With V trimmed by 6 bases and J by 7 bases, 19 bases remained unmatched. Germline CDR1 reads MNHEY; CDR2 reads SVGAGI. This CDR3 comprises 17 residues. TCRdb recomputed calls from the RACE reads with MiXCR, one row per CDR3 protein. The sample comprises under 400,000 distinct CDR3 sequences, less than 6.5% of which are singletons, and 2% to 3% rests with the top ten. This sample is part of a study of human T cells and chemical hapten exposure. General observations from the study: Versus controls, expanded TCRs had significantly more large CDR3 similarity clusters. Because all patients had alopecia, their immune responses might differ from healthy ones.

The time point is: pre-sensitization, week 0. The treatment is: therapeutic diphenylcyclopropenone sensitization with weekly scalp DPC. Blood draws came first, before each patch test. The J gene is TRBJ2-5, the V gene TRBV6-5; 8 bases match TRBD2. The receptor comes from a woman aged 45 to 65 with alopecia areata. Some clones in this sample may be carry-over from other donors' samples. The starting material was whole blood, obtained in connection with sensitization to the hapten diphenylcyclopropenone (DPC). The CDR3 region is CASSATGTRGGRGTQYF. The DNA for the CDR3 is TGTGCCAGCAGCGCCACCGGGACTAGAGGTGGGCGGGGGACCCAGTACTTC.